This record covers a single T cell receptor beta chain. Produced via immunoSEQ multiplex PCR; TCRdb's table is partial and in-frame only. The table records about 85,000 clones, about nine tenths of them present only once. V lost 5 bases and J 3 bases, leaving 10 bases between the germline ends. This CDR3 has 13 amino acids. Germline CDR1 reads MNHEY; CDR2 reads SMNVEV (reference sequence). The data originate from a study of T cell responses to AZD1222 COVID-19 vaccine. The receptor comes from an adult in good health. Here the sequenced sample was peripheral blood, taken on day 0 of AZD1222 vaccination. The chain employs TRBV27 and TRBJ1-2; D call uncertain. CDR3 nucleotides: TGTGCCAGCAGTAAGGAAGTTGACTATGGCTACACCTTC. Translation gives CASSKEVDYGYTF.